These T cell receptor beta chains were read from a single sample in a study of blood T cell repertoires in COVID-19. Clones were read by immunoSEQ multiplex PCR, and TCRdb kept only the in-frame ones, dropping some. The repertoire consists of around 67,000 clones, with over 70% occurring once and the leading ten covering less than 6.5%. Sequenced material: peripheral blood. The receptors come from a man aged 45 to 65 with active COVID-19. Each CDR3 is given with its conserved first and last residue. The D gene is left open where the match is weak. A row's size may be missing; if present it is once, few, many or a size class.

abundance	v_gene	d_gene	j_gene	CDR3nt	CDR3aa
.	TRBV24-1	TRBD2	TRBJ2-1	TGTGCCACCAGTGCCCCCCCGGGACTAGCGGGAGCATACAATGAGCAGTTCTTC	CATSAPPGLAGAYNEQFF
few	TRBV7-9	TRBD2	TRBJ2-3	TGTGCCAGCAGCGTTCTAGCGGGAGGGATCGCAGATACGCAGTATTTT	CASSVLAGGIADTQYF
.	TRBV25-1	.	TRBJ1-6	TGTGCCAGCAGTCCAACAGGCAGCAATTCACCCCTCCACTTT	CASSPTGSNSPLHF
once	TRBV30	TRBD1	TRBJ1-4	TGTGCCTGTGGGACAGCAGAAAAACTGTTTTTT	CACGTAEKLFF
.	TRBV19	.	TRBJ2-6	TGTGCCAGTAGCGGTTGGACAGCGTCCTTTCACTCTGGGGCCAACGTCCTGACTTTC	CASSGWTASFHSGANVLTF
.	TRBV30	.	TRBJ1-3	TGTGCCTGGAGCCGGACAAACTCTGGAAACACCATATATTTT	CAWSRTNSGNTIYF
.	TRBV27	TRBD1	TRBJ2-5	TGTGCCAGCAGATTCCTAGGGGGCGAGGAGACCCAGTACTTC	CASRFLGGEETQYF
.	TRBV5-4	TRBD1	TRBJ2-3	TGTGCCAGCAGCTTTGGTGGCGGGACAGGGTGGGCAGATACGCAGTATTTT	CASSFGGGTGWADTQYF
once	TRBV6-4	.	TRBJ1-4	TGTGCCAGCAGGGAGGCTGCAACTAATGAAAAACTGTTTTTT	CASREAATNEKLFF
few	TRBV10-1	.	TRBJ1-6	TGCGCCAGCAGGGCCGACAGGACCTCACCCCTCCACTTT	CASRADRTSPLHF
.	TRBV29-1	.	TRBJ2-3	TGCAGCTTCCGGTTCACAGATACGCAGTATTTT	CSFRFTDTQYF
.	TRBV4-3	TRBD2	TRBJ2-1	TGCGCCAGCAGCCAAGGTACTAGCGGATACAATGAGCAGTTCTTC	CASSQGTSGYNEQFF
few	TRBV7-7	TRBD1	TRBJ1-4	TGTGCTAGCAGCCTCCAAGACAGGGACGCAAAACTGTTTTTT	CASSLQDRDAKLFF
.	TRBV21-1	.	TRBJ2-1	TGTGCCAGCAGCAAAGATCCTAGCGGGAGTCTGTATGAGCAGTTCTTC	CASSKDPSGSLYEQFF
.	TRBV6-6	TRBD1	TRBJ1-1	TGTGCCAGCAGACTCGGGACAGCAAGCTTTGAAGCTTTCTTT	CASRLGTASFEAFF
.	TRBV4-1	.	TRBJ2-1	TGCGCCAGCAGCCAAGCGTTCAATGAGCAGTTCTTC	CASSQAFNEQFF
.	TRBV19	TRBD1	TRBJ1-1	TGTGCCAGCATTAGGACAGGTGTGAACACTGAAGCTTTCTTT	CASIRTGVNTEAFF
.	TRBV5-6	TRBD2	TRBJ2-3	TGTGCCAGCAGCGCCTTAGGCGGGGGGGCAGATACGCAGTATTTT	CASSALGGGADTQYF
.	TRBV6-6	.	TRBJ2-2	TGTGCCAGCAGTTACGCACGCCCCGGGGGCGGGGAGCTGTTTTTT	CASSYARPGGGELFF
.	TRBV5-1	.	TRBJ2-5	TGCGCCAGCAGCTTGGCCCTCGACCTTGGGGGGGAGACCCAGTACTTC	CASSLALDLGGETQYF
few	TRBV28	.	TRBJ2-3	TGTGCCAGCAGACAACAGGGTCCGACAGATACGCAGTATTTT	CASRQQGPTDTQYF
once	TRBV7-2	.	TRBJ1-6	TGTGCCAGCACCCGGGTTAGCTCCTATAATTCACCCCTCCACTTT	CASTRVSSYNSPLHF
.	TRBV11-2	TRBD2	TRBJ2-5	TGTGCCAGCAGCATAGCTAGCGGGGGTTGGGAGACCCAGTACTTC	CASSIASGGWETQYF
.	TRBV30	TRBD2	TRBJ2-2	TGTGCCTGCGGCGGCGGACTAGCGGACACCGGGGAGCTGTTTTTT	CACGGGLADTGELFF
.	TRBV6-5	TRBD1	TRBJ2-3	TGTGCCAGCAACCCAACAGGGGAAGATACGCAGTATTTT	CASNPTGEDTQYF
.	TRBV9	TRBD2	TRBJ2-3	TGTGCCAGCAGCGCCCGACTAGCGGGGGAGGGTACGCAGTATTTT	CASSARLAGEGTQYF
.	TRBV7-9	TRBD1	TRBJ1-5	TGTGCCAGCAGCTCGGAACCGGGACAGGGCAATCAGCCCCAGCATTTT	CASSSEPGQGNQPQHF
.	TRBV5-8	TRBD1	TRBJ2-6	TGTGCCAGTTCCGGGACAGGCTCCTCTGGGGCCAACGTCCTGACTTTC	CASSGTGSSGANVLTF
.	TRBV6-5	TRBD2	TRBJ2-7	TGTGCCAGCAGTCCAAGTCGGCGGGAGGGTCACGAGCAGTACTTC	CASSPSRREGHEQYF
.	TRBV6-6	TRBD1	TRBJ1-5	TGTGCCAGCAGCCTAGGACAGGGGGATAATCAGCCCCAGCATTTT	CASSLGQGDNQPQHF
.	TRBV4-2	.	TRBJ2-1	TGTGCCAGCAGCCAAGATAGCGATGAGCAGTTCTTC	CASSQDSDEQFF
.	TRBV12-5	.	TRBJ1-5	TGTGCTAGTGGTTTGGTACTTGGGCGAGATCAGCCCCAGCATTTT	CASGLVLGRDQPQHF
.	TRBV30	.	TRBJ2-7	TGTGCCTGGAGTGGCCGAGGGGGAGGGCTGTACGAGCAGTACTTC	CAWSGRGGGLYEQYF
.	TRBV25-1	.	TRBJ1-4	TGTGCCAGCAGTGAATTCGGGGGGCCCTCTGAAAAACTGTTTTTT	CASSEFGGPSEKLFF
.	TRBV5-1	.	TRBJ2-1	TGCGCCAGCAGCTCGTCGGCGGCGAATGAGCAGTTCTTC	CASSSSAANEQFF